These 15 T cell receptor beta chains came from one sample sequenced in a study of blood T cell repertoires in COVID-19. Profiled with immunoSEQ multiplex PCR; TCRdb holds only in-frame clones, not every one. The sample has some 140,000 clones, 79% seen once; the top ten hold about 3.6%. Sequencing was performed on peripheral blood. The receptors here all came from a man aged 60 to 69 with acute or convalescent COVID-19.

The chain is built from TRBV20-1 and TRBJ2-7; possible D gene TRBD2, 6 bases. CDR1 is DFQATT and CDR2 is SNEGSKA in the germline V gene (reference sequence). This CDR3 is built from 14 residues. V was shortened by 3 bases and J by 6 bases, with 18 bases between the two germline ends. CDR3 protein: CSASLAGSTAEQYF. In nucleotides, the CDR3 is TGCAGTGCTAGTCTGGCGGGGAGCACGGCCGAGCAGTACTTC.

The J gene is TRBJ2-7, the V gene TRBV4-3; 7 bases are a match to TRBD2. The CDR3 consists of 15 residues. Germline CDR1 is LGHNA and CDR2 is YSLEER. Trimming removed 0 bases from V and 6 bases from J; junction bases left unmatched: 8. The CDR3 region is CASSQDGAGAAEQYF. CDR3 bases: TGCGCCAGCAGCCAAGATGGGGCGGGAGCGGCCGAGCAGTACTTC.

V and J are TRBV11-2 and TRBJ1-1; D unresolved. The germline gives CDR1 SGHAT, CDR2 FQNNGV. This CDR3 has 14 residues. V was trimmed by 5 bases and J by 4 bases, leaving 14 bases between them. The CDR3 loop is CASSLSDGSTEAFF. In nucleotides, the CDR3 is TGTGCCAGCAGCCTATCTGACGGGAGCACTGAAGCTTTCTTT.

V gene TRBV19 combines with J gene TRBJ1-6; 10 positions agree with TRBD1. This CDR3 comprises 15 residues. Unmatched junction bases numbered 5, after V lost 5 bases and J lost 7 bases. Germline V gene lookup returns CDR1 LNHDA and CDR2 SQIVND (reference sequence). The CDR3 sequence is CASSPPGQGNSPLHF. DNA for the CDR3: TGTGCCAGTAGTCCCCCGGGACAGGGGAATTCACCCCTCCACTTT. Complete variable domain (other parts from reference TRBV19 and TRBJ1-6): DGGITQSPKYLFRKEGQNVTLSCEQNLNHDAMYWYRQDPGQGLRLIYYSQIVNDFQKGDIAEGYSVSREKKESFPLTVTSAQKNPTAFYLCASSPPGQGNSPLHFGNGTRLTVT.

V usage is TRBV7-9 and J usage is TRBJ1-5; 8 nucleotides align to TRBD1. V dropped 4 bases and J dropped 0; count of bases not matched to a gene: 8. This CDR3 contains 17 residues. The germline V gene has CDR1 SEHNR and CDR2 FQNEAQ (reference sequence). The CDR3 reads CASSSGQGVYSNQPQHF. The CDR3, as DNA: TGTGCCAGCAGCTCCGGACAGGGAGTTTATAGCAATCAGCCCCAGCATTTT.

This clone was recorded once. The genes are TRBV14 and TRBJ2-5; D possibly corresponds to TRBD2 (5 bases). The CDR3 contains 12 residues. Looked up from germline, CDR1 is SGHDN and CDR2 is FVKESK. Trimming stripped 2 bases from V and 9 bases from J, with 10 bases between. The CDR3 is CASSQLARPQYF. CDR3 nucleotides: TGTGCCAGCAGCCAACTAGCCCGGCCCCAGTACTTC.

CDR3 nucleotide sequence: TGTGCCAGCTCACCTGGTCGGGATACTGAAGCTTTCTTT. Translated, it gives CASSPGRDTEAFF. The chain has TRBV18 and TRBJ1-1; D call uncertain. The germline V gene has CDR1 KGHSH and CDR2 LQKENI. V was trimmed by 3 bases and J by 5 bases, leaving 10 bases between them. The CDR3 totals 13 residues. Full variable domain (rest looked up from reference TRBV18 and TRBJ1-1): NAGVMQNPRHLVRRRGQEARLRCSPMKGHSHVYWYRQLPEEGLKFMVYLQKENIIDESGMPKERFSAEFPKEGPSILRIQQVVRGDSAAYFCASSPGRDTEAFFGQGTRLTVV.

This clone has a handful of counts. The chain combines TRBV5-4 with TRBJ2-5; 10 positions match TRBD1. The CDR3 spans 15 residues. The V and J ends lost 4 bases and 4 bases, in that order; junction bases with no gene match: 7. The germline gives CDR1 SGHNT, CDR2 YYREEE (reference sequence). The CDR3 reads CASSPSTGGGETQYF. Written as DNA, the CDR3 is TGTGCCAGCAGCCCATCGACAGGGGGCGGAGAGACCCAGTACTTC.

CDR3 region: CASSAAGTGNASPLHF. The CDR3 DNA reads TGTGCCAGCAGTGCTGCCGGGACAGGGAACGCTTCACCCCTCCACTTT. This chain uses TRBV2 with TRBJ1-6, with 9 bases matching TRBD1. V lost 4 bases to trimming and J lost 9 bases; unmatched junction nucleotides: 10. Germline V CDR1 and CDR2: SNHLY, FYNNEI. The CDR3 spans 16 residues.

This clone has a single count. The CDR3 protein is CSAGTGNSNQPQHF. Here the CDR3 DNA reads TGCAGCGCAGGGACAGGGAATAGCAATCAGCCCCAGCATTTT. The chain is built from TRBV29-1 and TRBJ1-5, with TRBD1 matching over 9 bases. Germline CDR1 is SQVTM and CDR2 is ANQGSEA. J was trimmed by 0 bases and V by 7 bases; bases with no gene match: 4. The CDR3 has 14 amino acids.

This chain uses TRBV28 with TRBJ1-2; 9 bases are a match to TRBD1. The CDR3 contains 15 residues. V trimming: 6 bases; J trimming: 4 bases; junction bases outside the gene matches: 9. Germline values: CDR1 MDHEN, CDR2 SYDVKM. The CDR3 region has the DNA TGTGCCAGCAGACAAGGACAGGGGCTAGGCTATGGCTACACCTTC. It yields the protein CASRQGQGLGYGYTF.

The chain links TRBV28 to TRBJ1-5, with D perhaps matching TRBD1 (5 bases). With 8 bases removed from V and 1 base from J, the gap between germline ends came to 18 bases. CDR1 is MDHEN and CDR2 is SYDVKM in the germline V gene. The CDR3 has 16 residues. The CDR3 protein is CASLSGGLGSNQPQHF. CDR3 bases: TGTGCCAGCCTTTCGGGGGGTTTAGGGAGCAATCAGCCCCAGCATTTT.

This clone was observed once. The V call is TRBV11-2, the J call TRBJ1-2, with 7 bases lining up with TRBD1. The length of the CDR3 is 13 residues. The junction had 2 bases not matched to a gene; V was cut back by 5 bases and J by 2 bases. Germline CDR1 reads SGHAT; CDR2 reads FQNNGV. CDR3 coding DNA: TGTGCCAGCAGCCGGGACAGCAACTATGGCTACACCTTC. Its translation: CASSRDSNYGYTF.

This chain connects TRBV5-4 to TRBJ2-7, with 13 bases identical to TRBD2. V lost 4 bases, J lost 2 bases, and 6 bases stayed unmatched. Germline V gene data show CDR1 as SGHNT and CDR2 as YYREEE (reference sequence). The CDR3 is 16 residues long. The CDR3 reads CASSLGLAGETYEQYF. CDR3 nucleotides: TGTGCCAGCAGCCTCGGACTAGCGGGAGAGACCTACGAGCAGTACTTC.

This clone was counted once. V usage is TRBV19 and J usage is TRBJ2-5; 14 bases are shared with TRBD2. The CDR3 covers 13 residues. Germline-derived CDR1 and CDR2 are LNHDA and SQIVND (reference sequence). With V trimmed by 8 bases and J by 5 bases, 1 base remained unmatched. The CDR3 protein is CASGTSGSETQYF. The CDR3 region has the DNA TGTGCCAGTGGGACTAGCGGGAGTGAGACCCAGTACTTC.